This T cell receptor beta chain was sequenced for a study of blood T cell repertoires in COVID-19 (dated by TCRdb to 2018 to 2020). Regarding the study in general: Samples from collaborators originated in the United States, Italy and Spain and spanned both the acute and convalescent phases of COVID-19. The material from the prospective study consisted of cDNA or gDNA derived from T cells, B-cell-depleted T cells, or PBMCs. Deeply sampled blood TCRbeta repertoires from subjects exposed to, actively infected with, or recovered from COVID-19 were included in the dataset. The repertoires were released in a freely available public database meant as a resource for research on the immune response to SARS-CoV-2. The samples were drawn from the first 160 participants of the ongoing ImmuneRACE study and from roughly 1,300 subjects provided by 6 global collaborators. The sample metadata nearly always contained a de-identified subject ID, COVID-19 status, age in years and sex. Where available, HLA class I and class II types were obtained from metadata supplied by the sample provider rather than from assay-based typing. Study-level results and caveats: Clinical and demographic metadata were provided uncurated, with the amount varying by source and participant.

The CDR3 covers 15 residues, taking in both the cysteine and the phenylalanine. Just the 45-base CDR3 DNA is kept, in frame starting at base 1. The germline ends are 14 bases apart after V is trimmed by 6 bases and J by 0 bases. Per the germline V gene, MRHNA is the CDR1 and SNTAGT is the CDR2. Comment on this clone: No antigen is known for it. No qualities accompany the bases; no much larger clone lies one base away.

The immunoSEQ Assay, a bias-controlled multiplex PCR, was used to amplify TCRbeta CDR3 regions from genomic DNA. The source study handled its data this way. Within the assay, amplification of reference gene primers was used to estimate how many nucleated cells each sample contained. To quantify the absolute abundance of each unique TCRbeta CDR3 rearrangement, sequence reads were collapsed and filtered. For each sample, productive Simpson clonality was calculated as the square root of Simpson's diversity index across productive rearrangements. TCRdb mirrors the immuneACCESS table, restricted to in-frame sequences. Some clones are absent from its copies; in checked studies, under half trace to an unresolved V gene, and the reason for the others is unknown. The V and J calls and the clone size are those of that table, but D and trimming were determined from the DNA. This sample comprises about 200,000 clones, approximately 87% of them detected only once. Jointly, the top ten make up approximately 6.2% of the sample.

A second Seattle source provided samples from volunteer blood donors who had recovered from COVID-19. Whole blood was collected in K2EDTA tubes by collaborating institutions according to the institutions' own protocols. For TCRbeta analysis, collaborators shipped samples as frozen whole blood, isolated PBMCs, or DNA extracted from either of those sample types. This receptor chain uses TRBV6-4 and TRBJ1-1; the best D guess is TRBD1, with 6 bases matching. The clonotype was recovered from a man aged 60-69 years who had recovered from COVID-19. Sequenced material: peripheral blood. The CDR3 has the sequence CASRGQGTMNTEAFF. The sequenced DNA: TGTGCCAGCAGAGGGCAGGGGACCATGAACACTGAAGCTTTCTTT.